This passage covers 16 T cell receptor beta chains from one sample sequenced in a study of cytomegalovirus exposure and HLA in healthy donors. PCR primers comprised 60 Vbeta and 13 Jbeta primers. Profiling relied on immunoSEQ multiplex PCR, and the TCRdb table lists in-frame clones only, not all of them. The sample comprises about 150,000 clones, 55% to 70% of which are singletons, and around 7.1% rests with the top ten. The sample comprised PBMCs. The receptors were sampled from a woman in her fifties or sixties in good health and CMV-seropositive.

The chain couples TRBV30 to TRBJ1-1, with 8 bases fitting TRBD1. With 8 bases clipped from V and 4 bases from J, the junction kept 15 bases outside the gene matches. CDR3 length: 15 residues. CDR1 is GTSNPN and CDR2 is SVGIG in the germline V gene (reference sequence). CDR3 region: CAGTGKVLEGTEAFF. CDR3 nucleotide sequence: TGTGCCGGGACAGGTAAGGTTTTGGAAGGCACTGAAGCTTTCTTT.

This clone was observed a few times. The chain combines TRBV4-3 with TRBJ2-3; the match to TRBD2 covers 10 bases. Germline-derived CDR1 and CDR2 are LGHNA and YSLEER. The CDR3 totals 14 residues. Losses at the gene ends were 4 bases for V and 4 bases for J; bases not matched to a gene: 2. Written as DNA, the CDR3 is TGCGCCAGCAGCCCCAGCGGGAGGGCAGATACGCAGTATTTT. It codes for CASSPSGRADTQYF.

V usage is TRBV27 and J usage is TRBJ1-1, with 11 positions matching TRBD1. Trimming cost V 4 bases and J 0 bases; bases outside gene matches: 4. There are 16 residues in the CDR3. The V gene's germline CDR1 is MNHEY and CDR2 SMNVEV (reference sequence). The CDR3 sequence is CASSSPGQGVNTEAFF. The CDR3 DNA is TGTGCCAGCAGTTCCCCGGGACAGGGGGTGAACACTGAAGCTTTCTTT.

This chain connects TRBV19 to TRBJ2-5; TRBD2 matches at 7 bases. The CDR3 is 13 amino acids. The germline V gene has CDR1 LNHDA and CDR2 SQIVND (reference sequence). The trim removed 6 bases at V and 4 bases at J, leaving 5 bases unmatched. CDR3 coding DNA: TGTGCCAGTAGCCGGGGACTACGAGAGACCCAGTACTTC. Its translation: CASSRGLRETQYF.

This clone appeared a few times. This rearrangement joins TRBV6-4 to TRBJ1-5, with 9 nucleotides matching TRBD1. The CDR3 covers 15 residues. Germline trimming cut 3 bases from V and 2 bases from J; bases unmatched to any gene: 2. Germline assignment: CDR1 MRHNA and CDR2 SNTAGT. CDR3 in DNA: TGTGCCAGCAGTGAAACAGGGGGCGGCAATCAGCCCCAGCATTTT. Amino acids: CASSETGGGNQPQHF.

This rearrangement joins TRBV13 to TRBJ1-1; D is ambiguous. Trimming left V 0 bases short and J 0 bases short, with 5 bases between. Germline CDR1 is PRHDT and CDR2 is FYEKMQ (reference sequence). This CDR3 contains 14 residues. The chain's CDR3 is CASSLGFLNTEAFF. The CDR3 region has the DNA TGTGCCAGCAGCTTAGGATTCTTGAACACTGAAGCTTTCTTT.

This clone was detected many times. In DNA form, the CDR3 reads TGTGCCAGCAGTGAACTGGGGGCGGGTGGAGGTCAGCCCCAGCATTTT. Translation gives CASSELGAGGGQPQHF. The chain is built from TRBV6-1 and TRBJ1-5; a possible D gene is TRBD1 (6 bases). CDR1 and CDR2 (germline): MNHNS, SASEGT. V lost 2 bases and J lost 6, with 17 bases in between. The CDR3 has 16 residues.

The chain recombines TRBV30 with TRBJ1-2; 7 nucleotides agree with TRBD1. Losses at the gene ends were 0 bases for V and 4 bases for J; bases not matched to a gene: 8. Germline lookup yields CDR1 GTSNPN and CDR2 SVGIG (reference sequence). The CDR3 length is 15 residues. The CDR3 DNA sequence: TGTGCCTGGAGTGTACGGCTCAGGGGGAGCTATGGCTACACCTTC. Amino acids: CAWSVRLRGSYGYTF. The entire variable domain, with the rest obtained from reference TRBV30 and TRBJ1-2, is as follows: SQTIHQWPATLVQPVGSPLSLECTVEGTSNPNLYWYRQAAGRGLQLLFYSVGIGQISSEVPQNLSASRPQDRQFILSSKKLLLSDSGFYLCAWSVRLRGSYGYTFGSGTRLTVV.

V gene TRBV30 combines with J gene TRBJ1-2; 7 nucleotides line up with TRBD1. Germline values: CDR1 GTSNPN, CDR2 SVGIG (reference sequence). V shed 2 bases and J 2 bases; nucleotides not matched to a gene: 2. The CDR3 extends over 13 amino acids. The CDR3, as DNA: TGTGCCTGGAGTTCGGACAGGAACTATGGCTACACCTTC. Translation gives CAWSSDRNYGYTF.

This clone was detected only once. The rearrangement uses TRBV9 and TRBJ1-1; 8 bases agree with TRBD1. The junction had 2 bases not matched to a gene; V was cut back by 1 base and J by 6 bases. Germline V gene sequence: CDR1 SGDLS, CDR2 YYNGEE. The CDR3 sequence is 13 residues long. The DNA of the CDR3 is TGTGCCAGCAGCGTATCGGACAGGGCTGAAGCTTTCTTT. It is translated as CASSVSDRAEAFF.

The gene calls are TRBV28 and TRBJ1-2; D unclear. Germline loops: CDR1 MDHEN, CDR2 SYDVKM. The V end was cut by 6 bases, the J end by 8 bases, with 19 bases between. CDR3 length: 14 residues. The CDR3 DNA is TGTGCCAGCAGCCCCTGGCACCCCCGAGGAGGCTACACCTTC. Residues: CASSPWHPRGGYTF.

V usage is TRBV2 and J usage is TRBJ2-5; 7 bases are a match to TRBD2. Trimming cost V 7 bases and J 4 bases; bases outside gene matches: 6. Germline V gene sequence: CDR1 SNHLY, CDR2 FYNNEI. There are 13 residues in the CDR3. The CDR3 DNA is TGTGCCAGCACAATTGGGAGGGTAGAGACCCAGTACTTC. Its translation: CASTIGRVETQYF.

The V and J genes are TRBV19 and TRBJ2-7; 7 bases align to TRBD1. There are 12 residues in the CDR3. V lost 4 bases, J lost 5 bases, and 2 bases stayed unmatched. Germline CDR1 and CDR2: LNHDA and SQIVND (reference sequence). The CDR3 DNA is TGTGCCAGTAGTACAGGGGGTCACGAGCAGTACTTC. This sequence encodes CASSTGGHEQYF.

The V gene is TRBV30, the J gene TRBJ1-5, with D perhaps TRBD1 (6 bases). In germline, CDR1 is GTSNPN, CDR2 SVGIG (reference sequence). The CDR3 runs 13 residues. The V gene lost 2 bases and the J gene lost 5 bases, with 10 bases spanning the gap. CDR3 coding DNA: TGTGCCTGGAGTCTGGCAGGGGATCAGCCCCAGCATTTT. Residues: CAWSLAGDQPQHF.

To note about this clone: This sample includes further DNA sequences coding for the same CDR3. V gene TRBV5-1 combines with J gene TRBJ1-2; the match to TRBD1 covers 9 bases. Germline CDR1 SGHRS, CDR2 YFSETQ. The ends lost 0 bases at V and 2 bases at J; junction bases unmatched: 5. The CDR3 consists of 16 residues. In DNA form, the CDR3 reads TGCGCCAGCAGCTTGGCGACCGGGACAGGGAACTATGGCTACACCTTC. Protein sequence: CASSLATGTGNYGYTF.

The rearrangement uses TRBV7-9 and TRBJ2-2; TRBD2 agrees at 7 bases. V gave up 1 base and J gave up 5 bases; unmatched junction bases: 7. This CDR3 contains 16 residues. Germline assignment: CDR1 SEHNR and CDR2 FQNEAQ (reference sequence). CDR3: CASSLVTGGGTGELFF. CDR3 nucleotide sequence: TGTGCCAGCAGCTTAGTAACGGGAGGTGGGACCGGGGAGCTGTTTTTT.